Listed below are T cell receptor beta chains from one sample, sequenced in a study of blood T cells in healthy people across ages. MiXCR, run by TCRdb on the 5' RACE reads, gives a single entry per CDR3 protein. This sample has approximately 790,000 distinct CDR3 sequences, with 62% found just once. Sequenced: blood. These receptors originate from a man aged 30-40 years in good health. The CDR3 runs from the conserved cysteine through the conserved F or W. The order of the fields is CDR3 DNA, CDR3 protein, V gene, J gene, D gene, clone size. The D gene is left open where the match is weak. A clone size is listed for some rows: how often the clone was seen (once, few, many), or a class if it is expanded.

CDR3nt: TGTGCCAGCAGCTTGCATGTAGCGGGGGGAATCGGTGAGCAGTTCTTC
CDR3aa: CASSLHVAGGIGEQFF
v_gene: TRBV7-2
j_gene: TRBJ2-1
d_gene: TRBD2
abundance: few

CDR3nt: TGTGCCAGCAGTTACCTACCGGGACAGGGGGAAGAGACCCAGTACTTC
CDR3aa: CASSYLPGQGEETQYF
v_gene: TRBV6-6
j_gene: TRBJ2-5
d_gene: TRBD1
abundance: NA

CDR3nt: TGCAGTGCAGGAAGGGGGTCCTCTAGCGGTAGCGAGCAGTACTTC
CDR3aa: CSAGRGSSSGSEQYF
v_gene: TRBV20-1
j_gene: TRBJ2-7
d_gene: NA
abundance: NA

CDR3nt: TGTGCCAGCAGCCGGGACAGGTCGCAGACCCAGTACTTC
CDR3aa: CASSRDRSQTQYF
v_gene: TRBV7-9
j_gene: TRBJ2-5
d_gene: TRBD1
abundance: NA

CDR3nt: TGTGCCAGCAGCGTAGCGCAGCGGGGGGGCTACAATGAGCAGTTCTTC
CDR3aa: CASSVAQRGGYNEQFF
v_gene: TRBV9
j_gene: TRBJ2-1
d_gene: TRBD2
abundance: NA

CDR3nt: TGTGCCAGCAGCTTAGCTGAACAAGGGTACGAGCAGTACTTC
CDR3aa: CASSLAEQGYEQYF
v_gene: TRBV7-2
j_gene: TRBJ2-7
d_gene: NA
abundance: NA

CDR3nt: TGCGCCAGCAGCTGGACCCCTAGCGGGGGGAACACCGGGGAGCTGTTTTTT
CDR3aa: CASSWTPSGGNTGELFF
v_gene: TRBV5-1
j_gene: TRBJ2-2
d_gene: TRBD2
abundance: NA

CDR3nt: TGCGCCAGCAGCGAGACCTCTTTACTAGGCACAGATACGCAGTATTTT
CDR3aa: CASSETSLLGTDTQYF
v_gene: TRBV5-1
j_gene: TRBJ2-3
d_gene: NA
abundance: NA

CDR3nt: TGTGCCAGCAGCCAAGGGGGAGAGCCACGGCTACCCCTCCACTTT
CDR3aa: CASSQGGEPRLPLHF
v_gene: TRBV3-1
j_gene: TRBJ1-6
d_gene: NA
abundance: few

CDR3nt: TGTGCCACCAGCGGGGGCACAGGGCATTACGAGCAGTACTTC
CDR3aa: CATSGGTGHYEQYF
v_gene: TRBV15
j_gene: TRBJ2-7
d_gene: NA
abundance: NA

CDR3nt: NA
CDR3aa: CASSIVGQGAGDTQYF
v_gene: TRBV21-1
j_gene: TRBJ2-3
d_gene: NA
abundance: NA

CDR3nt: TGTGCCAGCAGTGGGGGACAGTATAATTCACCCCTCCACTTT
CDR3aa: CASSGGQYNSPLHF
v_gene: TRBV2
j_gene: TRBJ1-6
d_gene: TRBD1
abundance: NA

CDR3nt: TGTGCCAGCAGCCCTCGGGCTAACTCCTACAATGAGCAGTTCTTC
CDR3aa: CASSPRANSYNEQFF
v_gene: TRBV7-2
j_gene: TRBJ2-1
d_gene: NA
abundance: NA

CDR3nt: TGTGCCAGCAGCTTAGAGCCGGGGGCGCAAGAAAAACTGTTTTTT
CDR3aa: CASSLEPGAQEKLFF
v_gene: TRBV7-9
j_gene: TRBJ1-4
d_gene: NA
abundance: NA

CDR3nt: TGTGCCAGCAGCCAGAGCGGGGGGGCTTACAATGAGCAGTACTTC
CDR3aa: CASSQSGGAYNEQYF
v_gene: TRBV6-6
j_gene: TRBJ2-7
d_gene: TRBD2
abundance: NA

CDR3nt: TGTGCCAGCAGCGCTTGGGCAGGAGCCCAAGAGACCCAGTACTTC
CDR3aa: CASSAWAGAQETQYF
v_gene: TRBV11-2
j_gene: TRBJ2-5
d_gene: NA
abundance: once

CDR3nt: TGTGCCAGCAGTGAATTTGGGGGTAGCGGGGGAGAGCAGTACTTC
CDR3aa: CASSEFGGSGGEQYF
v_gene: TRBV2
j_gene: TRBJ2-7
d_gene: TRBD2
abundance: NA

CDR3nt: TGCAGCGGGACCGGACAGTTCGACGAGCAGTACTTC
CDR3aa: CSGTGQFDEQYF
v_gene: TRBV29-1
j_gene: TRBJ2-7
d_gene: NA
abundance: once

CDR3nt: TGCAGCGTTCGACAGGGGGGCTACGAGCAGTACTTC
CDR3aa: CSVRQGGYEQYF
v_gene: TRBV29-1
j_gene: TRBJ2-7
d_gene: TRBD1
abundance: NA

CDR3nt: TGCGCCAGCAGCCAAGCCGGCGAGCAGTACTTC
CDR3aa: CASSQAGEQYF
v_gene: TRBV4-3
j_gene: TRBJ2-7
d_gene: NA
abundance: many

CDR3nt: TGTGCCAGCAGTTTGCGACTAGCGGGGGGCCTAGTGCAAGAGCAGTTCTTC
CDR3aa: CASSLRLAGGLVQEQFF
v_gene: TRBV12-3/TRBV12-4
j_gene: TRBJ2-1
d_gene: TRBD2
abundance: NA

CDR3nt: TGCGCCAGCAGCTTGCGCGGACTAGAAGAGCAGTACTTC
CDR3aa: CASSLRGLEEQYF
v_gene: TRBV5-1
j_gene: TRBJ2-5
d_gene: TRBD2
abundance: once

CDR3nt: TGTGCCAGCAGTTTAAGGAGCGGTTCTGGGCATGAGCAGTTCTTC
CDR3aa: CASSLRSGSGHEQFF
v_gene: TRBV12-3/TRBV12-4
j_gene: TRBJ2-1
d_gene: NA
abundance: NA

CDR3nt: TGTGCCAGCAGTTTAGGGATCTTTAGCAATCAGCCCCAGCATTTT
CDR3aa: CASSLGIFSNQPQHF
v_gene: TRBV12-3/TRBV12-4
j_gene: TRBJ1-5
d_gene: NA
abundance: once

CDR3nt: TGTGCCAGCAGCCCCGCCGAGCGGGGCACAGATACGCAGTATTTT
CDR3aa: CASSPAERGTDTQYF
v_gene: TRBV4-2
j_gene: TRBJ2-3
d_gene: NA
abundance: NA

CDR3nt: TGTGCCAGCAGCTCCCAAAGGGGTTCACCCCTCCACTTT
CDR3aa: CASSSQRGSPLHF
v_gene: TRBV12-3/TRBV12-4
j_gene: TRBJ1-6
d_gene: NA
abundance: NA

CDR3nt: TGTGCCAGCAGCAGTGCGACAGGTGAAAAACTGTTTTTT
CDR3aa: CASSSATGEKLFF
v_gene: TRBV11-1
j_gene: TRBJ1-4
d_gene: NA
abundance: NA

CDR3nt: TGTGCCAGCAGCCCCCGACAGGGGCATCTCGGGGAGCTGTTTTTT
CDR3aa: CASSPRQGHLGELFF
v_gene: TRBV7-2
j_gene: TRBJ2-2
d_gene: TRBD1
abundance: NA

CDR3nt: TGTGCCTCTGTCCCCCGGGCAGGGAATGAGCAGTTCTTC
CDR3aa: CASVPRAGNEQFF
v_gene: TRBV7-2
j_gene: TRBJ2-1
d_gene: NA
abundance: few

CDR3nt: TGTGCCAGCAGTTCCAGCGGGGGGGCCCATACGCAGTATTTT
CDR3aa: CASSSSGGAHTQYF
v_gene: TRBV12-3/TRBV12-4
j_gene: TRBJ2-3
d_gene: TRBD2
abundance: NA

CDR3nt: TGTGCCAGCAGCTCCCAGCCCGATGGTACCGGGGAGCTGTTTTTT
CDR3aa: CASSSQPDGTGELFF
v_gene: TRBV9
j_gene: TRBJ2-2
d_gene: NA
abundance: few

CDR3nt: TGCAGTGCTAGAGATACAGGGGGAGGCTATGGCTACACCTTC
CDR3aa: CSARDTGGGYGYTF
v_gene: TRBV20-1
j_gene: TRBJ1-2
d_gene: TRBD1
abundance: NA

CDR3nt: TGTGCCAGCAGCTTTGTCGACAGGCCACGAGGAGGCTACACCTTC
CDR3aa: CASSFVDRPRGGYTF
v_gene: TRBV7-9
j_gene: TRBJ1-2
d_gene: NA
abundance: NA

CDR3nt: TGCAGTGCTTATACAGAGCCCTCTAGCACAGATACGCAGTATTTT
CDR3aa: CSAYTEPSSTDTQYF
v_gene: TRBV20-1
j_gene: TRBJ2-3
d_gene: NA
abundance: few

CDR3nt: TGTGCCAGCAGCGGCAGCTTCACCGGGGAGCTGTTTTTT
CDR3aa: CASSGSFTGELFF
v_gene: TRBV9
j_gene: TRBJ2-2
d_gene: NA
abundance: NA

CDR3nt: TGCAGTGCTAAAGGGACAGCCCTCCTCCAAGAGACCCAGTACTTC
CDR3aa: CSAKGTALLQETQYF
v_gene: TRBV20-1
j_gene: TRBJ2-5
d_gene: TRBD1
abundance: NA

CDR3nt: TGTGCCAGCAGCTTTAGCGGGGGCCCGGGGTACAATGAGCAGTTCTTC
CDR3aa: CASSFSGGPGYNEQFF
v_gene: TRBV7-3
j_gene: TRBJ2-1
d_gene: TRBD2
abundance: NA

CDR3nt: TGTGCCAGCAGCTTAGAAGCCGGGACAGGCACAGATACGCAGTATTTT
CDR3aa: CASSLEAGTGTDTQYF
v_gene: TRBV7-3
j_gene: TRBJ2-3
d_gene: TRBD1
abundance: NA

CDR3nt: TGTGCCAGCAGTTCTCTGGGACAGGGCCCAGATACGCAGTATTTT
CDR3aa: CASSSLGQGPDTQYF
v_gene: TRBV12-3/TRBV12-4
j_gene: TRBJ2-3
d_gene: TRBD1
abundance: NA

CDR3nt: TGTGCCACCGCCAGGACAGGGTCTTACGAGCAGTACTTC
CDR3aa: CATARTGSYEQYF
v_gene: TRBV27
j_gene: TRBJ2-7
d_gene: TRBD1
abundance: NA

CDR3nt: TGTGCCAGCAGCCCTTCGACAGGGGCTGCCGCATCACCCCTCCACTTT
CDR3aa: CASSPSTGAAASPLHF
v_gene: TRBV2
j_gene: TRBJ1-6
d_gene: TRBD1
abundance: few